The following is a T cell receptor beta chain sequence with its context. 0.5 to 1 ug RNA was reverse transcribed with random hexamers. MiXCR, applied by TCRdb to the immunoSEQ multiplex PCR reads, yields one record per CDR3 protein. The table lists approximately 120,000 distinct CDR3 sequences, 95% to 98% of them singletons. The sample originates from a study of CD8 T cells in Susac syndrome. From germline, CDR1 is MDHEN and CDR2 SYDVKM. The CDR3 spans 12 residues. The V end lost 8 bases, the J end lost 8 bases, and 13 bases lay between the germline ends. The sample taken for sequencing was CD4+ T cells from PBMCs. J is TRBJ2-1 and V is TRBV28; D ambiguous. The TCR sequence derives from a human donor in good health. The CDR3 spells CASGPPSDEQFF. The CDR3, as DNA: TGTGCCAGCGGCCCACCCTCGGATGAGCAGTTCTTC. The variable domain in full, with the rest retrieved from reference TRBV28 and TRBJ2-1, is DVKVTQSSRYLVKRTGEKVFLECVQDMDHENMFWYRQDPGLGLRLIYFSYDVKMKEKGDIPEGYSVSREKKERFSLILESASTNQTSMYLCASGPPSDEQFFGPGTRLTVL.